The 23 T cell receptor beta chains below all came from one sample that was sequenced in a study of shared clonotypes between healthy human individuals. Some clones are missing from TCRdb's copy, which holds only in-frame ones; the method was immunoSEQ multiplex PCR. The sample shows 850,000 to 1,200,000 clones, under 80% of them seen only once. Sequencing was performed on memory CD4+ T cells sorted from blood. As to subset: CD45RA-negative fraction. The origin of the receptors is a man aged 18 to 35 in good health.

As concerns this clone: Other DNA sequences from this sample encode an identical CDR3 as well. The V gene is TRBV18, the J gene TRBJ2-5; no clear D. CDR1 KGHSH and CDR2 LQKENI come from the germline V gene. This CDR3 has 13 residues. V was pared by 4 bases and J by 4 bases, with 10 bases between. In nucleotides, the CDR3 is TGTGCCAGCTCACTTGGGTTAGGAGAGACCCAGTACTTC. Translated: CASSLGLGETQYF. The full variable domain, completed using reference TRBV18 and TRBJ2-5, is NAGVMQNPRHLVRRRGQEARLRCSPMKGHSHVYWYRQLPEEGLKFMVYLQKENIIDESGMPKERFSAEFPKEGPSILRIQQVVRGDSAAYFCASSLGLGETQYFGPGTRLLVL.

The rearrangement joins TRBV7-2 to TRBJ2-5; D is possibly TRBD1 (6 bases). Trimming pared 2 bases from V and 2 bases from J, leaving 12 bases between. CDR3 size: 15 residues. CDR1 and CDR2 (germline): SGHTA, FQGNSA. The CDR3 coding sequence is TGTGCCAGCAGCTTACAGGGGATATCACAAGAGACCCAGTACTTC. This gives the protein CASSLQGISQETQYF.

The chain couples TRBV4-1 to TRBJ2-5, with D perhaps TRBD2 (5 bases). The DNA end favors TRBJ2-7, so the J call may be wrong. The CDR3 length is 15 residues. CDR1 is MGHRA, CDR2 YSYEKL, per germline. The CDR3 nucleotides are TGCGCCAGCAGCCAACCCGGTAGCGAGTCCCACGAGCAGTACTTC. Its translation is CASSQPGSESHEQYF.

V is TRBV4-3 and J is TRBJ2-7, with TRBD1 matching 7 bases. The V gene end was trimmed by 3 bases and the J gene end by 6 bases; junction bases not matched to a gene: 8. Germline V gives CDR1 LGHNA, CDR2 YSLEER. The CDR3 contains 14 residues. DNA of the CDR3: TGCGCCAGCAGCCAGATAGACAGGGAAGGCGAGCAGTACTTC. This codes for CASSQIDREGEQYF.

The rearrangement uses TRBV19 and TRBJ2-6, with 7 nucleotides matching TRBD2. The ends lost 10 bases at V and 0 bases at J; junction bases unmatched: 24. This CDR3 has 21 residues. Germline CDR1 and CDR2: LNHDA and SQIVND (reference sequence). The CDR3, as DNA: TGTGCCACCGACCCAGGCGGGGGTGGTTGGAGGGGATACTCTGGGGCCAACGTCCTGACTTTC. Translating gives CATDPGGGGWRGYSGANVLTF.

The V gene is TRBV12-2, the J gene TRBJ2-1; the D call TRBD2 from the table was never checked on the DNA. TRBV12-2 is assigned pseudogene status. CDR3 length equals 13 residues. CDR3 loop: CASRFRLADEQFF. The CDR3 DNA is TGTGCAAGTCGCTTCCGACTAGCAGATGAGCAGTTCTTC.

The DNA for the CDR3 is TGTGCCAGCACCCCATATGGGAGCTCCTACGAGCAGTACTTC. Its translation: CASTPYGSSYEQYF. The rearrangement uses TRBV7-2 and TRBJ2-7, with a tentative D call TRBD2 (5 bases). CDR1 and CDR2 from the germline V gene are SGHTA and FQGNSA. V lost 7 bases and J lost 0, with 13 bases in between. This CDR3 comprises 14 residues.

The chain couples TRBV5-4 to TRBJ2-5, with 13 bases fitting TRBD2. The CDR3 consists of 15 residues. The germline CDR1 and CDR2 sequences are SGHNT and YYREEE (reference sequence). V lost 1 base to trimming and J lost 3 bases; unmatched junction nucleotides: 0. CDR3 in amino acids: CASSLTSGGEETQYF. The CDR3 DNA follows: TGTGCCAGCAGCTTGACTAGCGGGGGGGAAGAGACCCAGTACTTC.

Of note for this clone: It may be a read error: a sequence one base away is much more abundant. The chain joins TRBV25-1 to TRBJ1-1; D ambiguous. The germline V and J ends were trimmed by 2 bases and 5 bases, with 6 bases remaining between them. Germline assignment: CDR1 MGHDK and CDR2 SYGVNS. CDR3 length: 12 residues. DNA of the CDR3: TGTGCCAGCAGTGAAGGGTGGACTGAAGCTTTCTTT. This codes for CASSEGWTEAFF.

This chain's CDR3 is CASSIFGQATDQPQHF. For the CDR3, the DNA is TGTGCCAGCAGCATATTCGGACAGGCTACAGATCAGCCCCAGCATTTT. The V and J genes are TRBV5-6 and TRBJ1-5; TRBD1 agrees at 7 bases. The ends lost 4 bases at V and 5 bases at J; junction bases unmatched: 12. The germline CDR1 and CDR2 sequences are SGHDT and YYEEEE. This CDR3 is built from 16 residues. The whole variable domain, remainder taken from reference TRBV5-6 and TRBJ1-5, is DAGVTQSPTHLIKTRGQQVTLRCSPKSGHDTVSWYQQALGQGPQFIFQYYEEEERQRGNFPDRFSGHQFPNYSSELNVNALLLGDSALYLCASSIFGQATDQPQHFGDGTRLSIL.

This rearrangement joins TRBV6-6 to TRBJ1-4; possible D gene TRBD1, 6 bases. V lost 1 base and J 8 bases, leaving 8 bases between the germline ends. The V gene's germline CDR1 is MNHNY and CDR2 SVGAGI (reference sequence). The CDR3 sequence is 13 residues long. The CDR3 region has the DNA TGTGCCAGCAGTTACTGGGACAAAGAAAAACTGTTTTTT. Translation: CASSYWDKEKLFF.

DNA of the CDR3: TGTGCCAGCACCCTCGAGCGGACAGGGGGTGGGGAGCAGTACTTC. It encodes CASTLERTGGGEQYF. The chain recombines TRBV2 with TRBJ2-7; 10 nucleotides align to TRBD1. Germline values: CDR1 SNHLY, CDR2 FYNNEI. The CDR3 runs to 15 residues. The V gene end was trimmed by 7 bases and the J gene end by 7 bases; junction bases not matched to a gene: 13.

This clone was observed a single time. The chain carries TRBV9 and TRBJ1-1; TRBD1 matches at 9 bases. This CDR3 has 19 residues. After removal of 0 bases from V and 3 bases from J, the junction contained 15 bases not matched to a gene. Looked up from germline, CDR1 is SGDLS and CDR2 is YYNGEE. The CDR3 nucleotides read TGTGCCAGCAGCGTAGCTACGAGTGGGTGGGGACAGGGTGACACTGAAGCTTTCTTT. Translating it yields CASSVATSGWGQGDTEAFF.

The V and J genes are TRBV11-3 and TRBJ2-1; 9 nucleotides match TRBD2. The CDR3 consists of 18 residues. Germline CDR1 and CDR2: SGHNT and YENEEA. J was trimmed by 0 bases and V by 5 bases; bases with no gene match: 11. The CDR3 protein is CASSPGAGGPSSYNEQFF. The CDR3, as DNA: TGTGCCAGCAGCCCCGGCGCGGGAGGGCCGAGCTCCTACAATGAGCAGTTCTTC.

This clone was seen only a few times. The chain uses TRBV30 and TRBJ1-5, with 7 bases that match TRBD1. Germline CDR1 is GTSNPN and CDR2 is SVGIG (reference sequence). The CDR3 runs to 16 residues. The trim removed 3 bases at V and 0 bases at J, leaving 8 bases unmatched. The CDR3 loop is CAWRQGLPVSNQPQHF. In DNA, the CDR3 is TGTGCCTGGAGACAGGGGTTACCCGTTAGCAATCAGCCCCAGCATTTT.

V and J are TRBV7-9 and TRBJ1-5, with 9 bases lining up with TRBD1. This CDR3 is 14 amino acids long. CDR1 is SEHNR and CDR2 is FQNEAQ in the germline V gene (reference sequence). With V trimmed by 5 bases and J by 4 bases, 3 bases remained unmatched. As DNA, the CDR3 is TGTGCCAGCAGCGTCGACAGGGGGAATCAGCCCCAGCATTTT. Translating it yields CASSVDRGNQPQHF.

This sequence joins TRBV5-1 and TRBJ1-1; tentative D call: TRBD1 (5 bases). Germline CDR1 and CDR2: SGHRS and YFSETQ. This CDR3 has 15 amino acids. V was trimmed by 2 bases and J by 4 bases, leaving 15 bases between them. This chain's CDR3 is CASSLIGGSGTEAFF. CDR3 nucleotide sequence: TGCGCCAGCAGCTTAATTGGGGGTTCGGGCACTGAAGCTTTCTTT.

CDR3 sequence reads: CASRGRQGKMANEKLFF. CDR3 coding DNA: TGTGCCAGCAGGGGTCGGCAGGGAAAAATGGCTAATGAAAAACTGTTTTTT. V and J are TRBV2 and TRBJ1-4; possibly TRBD1 for D (5 bases). This CDR3 region has 17 residues. Trimming took off 6 bases at V and 3 bases at J, with 20 bases between the two ends. Germline assignment: CDR1 SNHLY and CDR2 FYNNEI.

The CDR3 nucleotides are TGTGCCAGCCACCCGACAGGGACCTTCTACGAGCAGTACTTC. Translation gives CASHPTGTFYEQYF. The chain employs TRBV6-6 and TRBJ2-7; 7 bases agree with TRBD1. V was clipped by 8 bases and J by 3 bases; unmatched bases: 10. Germline CDR1 MNHNY, CDR2 SVGAGI (reference sequence). CDR3 length equals 14 residues.

The V gene is TRBV19, the J gene TRBJ2-2; 10 bases line up with TRBD1. This CDR3 is built from 16 residues. The V and J ends lost 6 bases and 5 bases, in that order; junction bases with no gene match: 9. Germline CDR1 LNHDA, CDR2 SQIVND (reference sequence). Here the CDR3 DNA reads TGTGCCAGTAGCCCGGGACAGGGGCGCTGGACCGGGGAGCTGTTTTTT. This translates into CASSPGQGRWTGELFF. The full variable domain, its missing parts supplied by reference TRBV19 and TRBJ2-2, is DGGITQSPKYLFRKEGQNVTLSCEQNLNHDAMYWYRQDPGQGLRLIYYSQIVNDFQKGDIAEGYSVSREKKESFPLTVTSAQKNPTAFYLCASSPGQGRWTGELFFGEGSRLTVL.

The V gene is TRBV5-1, the J gene TRBJ2-1; 12 bases match TRBD2. Unmatched junction bases numbered 11, after V lost 4 bases and J lost 12 bases. The CDR3 has 15 amino acids. From germline, CDR1 is SGHRS and CDR2 YFSETQ. The CDR3 loop reads CASSLGLAGSQGQFF. The CDR3 region has the DNA TGCGCCAGCAGCCTTGGACTAGCGGGGTCGCAGGGGCAGTTCTTC.

With respect to this clone: This probably arose from a read error, given a far larger clone one base away. Other nucleotide sequences in the sample specify the same CDR3. This rearrangement joins TRBV11-3 to TRBJ2-6; D perhaps matches TRBD2 (5 bases). CDR1 and CDR2 from the germline V gene are SGHNT and YENEEA. V was trimmed by 1 base and J by 0 bases, leaving 7 bases between them. This CDR3 is built from 16 residues. The chain's CDR3 is CASSLVGGSGANVLTF. CDR3 nucleotides: TGTGCCAGCAGCTTAGTTGGAGGCTCTGGGGCCAACGTCCTGACTTTC.

This clone has more than one count but fewer than ten. The chain combines TRBV2 with TRBJ2-4; TRBD2 matches 14 bases. V lost 6 bases and J lost 8; bases outside the gene matches: 9. Germline V CDR1 and CDR2: SNHLY, FYNNEI. The CDR3 length is 16 residues. This chain's CDR3 is CASSKTSGRAGDIQYF. The DNA for the CDR3 is TGTGCCAGCAGCAAGACTAGCGGGAGGGCCGGGGACATTCAGTACTTC.